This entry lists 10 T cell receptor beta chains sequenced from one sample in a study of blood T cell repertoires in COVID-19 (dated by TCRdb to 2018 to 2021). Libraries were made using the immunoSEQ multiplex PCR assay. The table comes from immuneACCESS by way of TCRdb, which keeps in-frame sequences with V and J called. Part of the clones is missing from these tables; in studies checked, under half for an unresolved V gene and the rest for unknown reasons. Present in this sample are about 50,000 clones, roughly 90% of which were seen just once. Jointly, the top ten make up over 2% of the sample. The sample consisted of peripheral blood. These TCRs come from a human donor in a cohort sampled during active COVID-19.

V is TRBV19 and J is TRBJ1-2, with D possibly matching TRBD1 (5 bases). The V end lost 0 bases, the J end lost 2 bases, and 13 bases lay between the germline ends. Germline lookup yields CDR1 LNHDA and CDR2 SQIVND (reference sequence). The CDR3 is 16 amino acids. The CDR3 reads CASSIESRATNYGYTF. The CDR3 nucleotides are TGTGCCAGTAGTATAGAGTCCAGGGCTACGAACTATGGCTACACCTTC.

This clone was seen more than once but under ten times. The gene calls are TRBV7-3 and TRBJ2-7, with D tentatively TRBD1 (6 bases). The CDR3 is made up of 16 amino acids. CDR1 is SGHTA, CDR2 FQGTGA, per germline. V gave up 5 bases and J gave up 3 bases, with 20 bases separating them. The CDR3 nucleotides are TGTGCCAGCAGCCTCTCGGCAGGGGAAAGTTACTACGAGCAGTACTTC. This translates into CASSLSAGESYYEQYF.

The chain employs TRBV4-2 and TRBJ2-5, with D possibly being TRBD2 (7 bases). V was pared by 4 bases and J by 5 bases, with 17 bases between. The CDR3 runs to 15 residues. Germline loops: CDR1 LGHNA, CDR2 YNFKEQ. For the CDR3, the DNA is TGTGCCAGCAGCCCTACGGGGGGCACGGGTGAGACCCAGTACTTC. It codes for CASSPTGGTGETQYF.

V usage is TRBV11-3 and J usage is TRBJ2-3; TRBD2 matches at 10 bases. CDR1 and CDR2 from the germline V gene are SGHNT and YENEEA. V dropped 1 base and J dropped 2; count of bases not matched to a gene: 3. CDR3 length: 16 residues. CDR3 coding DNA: TGTGCCAGCAGCTTAGGACTAGCGGGTACCACAGATACGCAGTATTTT. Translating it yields CASSLGLAGTTDTQYF.

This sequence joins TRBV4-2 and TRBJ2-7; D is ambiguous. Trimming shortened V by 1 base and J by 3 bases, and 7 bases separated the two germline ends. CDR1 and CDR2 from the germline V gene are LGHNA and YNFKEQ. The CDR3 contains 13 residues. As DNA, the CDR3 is TGTGCCAGCAGCCAAGGGGCCGTCTACGAGCAGTACTTC. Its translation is CASSQGAVYEQYF.

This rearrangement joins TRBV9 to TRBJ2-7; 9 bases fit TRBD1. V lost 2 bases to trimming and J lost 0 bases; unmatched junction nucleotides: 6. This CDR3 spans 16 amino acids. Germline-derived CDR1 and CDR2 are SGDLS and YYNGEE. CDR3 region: CASSVGGQGSSYEQYF. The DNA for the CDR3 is TGTGCCAGCAGCGTTGGGGGACAGGGAAGCTCCTACGAGCAGTACTTC. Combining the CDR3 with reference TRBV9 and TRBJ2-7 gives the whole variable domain DSGVTQTPKHLITATGQRVTLRCSPRSGDLSVYWYQQSLDQGLQFLIQYYNGEERAKGNILERFSAQQFPDLHSELNLSSLELGDSALYFCASSVGGQGSSYEQYFGPGTRLTVT.

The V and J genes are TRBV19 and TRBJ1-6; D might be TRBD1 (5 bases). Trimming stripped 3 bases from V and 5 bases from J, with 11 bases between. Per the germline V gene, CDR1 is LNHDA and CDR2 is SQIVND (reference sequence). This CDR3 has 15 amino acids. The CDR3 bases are TGTGCCAGTAGTATCAGGGCGGGGGATAATTCACCCCTCCACTTT. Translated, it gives CASSIRAGDNSPLHF.

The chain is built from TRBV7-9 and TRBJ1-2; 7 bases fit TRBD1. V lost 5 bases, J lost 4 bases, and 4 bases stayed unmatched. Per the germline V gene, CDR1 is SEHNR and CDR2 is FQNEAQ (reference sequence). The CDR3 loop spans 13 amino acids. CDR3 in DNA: TGTGCCAGCAGCACGGACAGGAGCTATGGCTACACCTTC. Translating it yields CASSTDRSYGYTF.

The CDR3 DNA follows: TGCGCCAGCGGCGAGGGTTTTTACGAGCAGTACTTC. It yields the protein CASGEGFYEQYF. The J gene is TRBJ2-7, the V gene TRBV10-2; a possible D gene is TRBD2 (5 bases). In germline, CDR1 is WSHSY, CDR2 SAAADI. V lost 8 bases and J lost 4, with 12 bases in between. The CDR3 is 12 amino acids.

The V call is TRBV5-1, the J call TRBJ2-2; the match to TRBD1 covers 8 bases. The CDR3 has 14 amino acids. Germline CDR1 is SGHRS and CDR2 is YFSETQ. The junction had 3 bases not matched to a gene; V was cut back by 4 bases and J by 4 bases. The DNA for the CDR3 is TGCGCCAGCAGCGACAGGGGAGGCACCGGGGAGCTGTTTTTT. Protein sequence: CASSDRGGTGELFF.